The 25 T cell receptor beta chains below all came from one sample that was sequenced in a study of shared clonotypes between healthy human individuals. The repertoire was sequenced with immunoSEQ multiplex PCR; TCRdb's copy has only in-frame clones and lacks some. Among 400,000 to 500,000 clones listed, 76% were seen once. Sequenced sample: PBMCs. These receptors came from a middle-aged woman in good health. Some clones in this sample may be carry-over from other donors' samples.

The genes are TRBV5-1 and TRBJ1-3; D might be TRBD1 (5 bases). The CDR3 runs 15 residues. Germline CDR1 reads SGHRS; CDR2 reads YFSETQ. V dropped 3 bases and J dropped 0 bases, with 10 bases sitting between them. The CDR3 coding sequence is TGCGCCAGCAGCTATACAGGAATCTCTGGAAACACCATATATTTT. Translating it yields CASSYTGISGNTIYF.

The chain links TRBV27 to TRBJ2-3; possible D gene TRBD1, 6 bases. The germline V gene encodes CDR1 MNHEY and CDR2 SMNVEV (reference sequence). V lost 6 bases, J lost 2 bases, and 15 bases lay in between. The CDR3 runs 15 residues. As DNA, the CDR3 is TGTGCCAGCAGCTCCAGGGGATACCCCACAGATACGCAGTATTTT. It yields the protein CASSSRGYPTDTQYF.

CDR3: CASSVGLAGADTQYF. The DNA of the CDR3 is TGTGCCAGCAGCGTAGGCCTAGCGGGAGCAGATACGCAGTATTTT. J is TRBJ2-3 and V is TRBV9, with 10 nucleotides matching TRBD2. The CDR3 has 15 residues. Germline V lookup: CDR1 SGDLS, CDR2 YYNGEE. V was pared by 0 bases and J by 4 bases, with 2 bases of the junction left unmatched.

This clone was recorded many times. At the DNA level, this CDR3 is encoded by other sequences in the same sample as well. The chain uses TRBV9 and TRBJ1-3; the D is unclear. V lost 0 bases, J lost 4 bases, and 8 bases lay in between. The CDR3 sequence is 14 residues long. Per the germline V gene, CDR1 is SGDLS and CDR2 is YYNGEE. CDR3 nucleotides: TGTGCCAGCAGCGTAGGTGGTCCCGGAAACACCATATATTTT. It yields the protein CASSVGGPGNTIYF.

The chain joins TRBV28 to TRBJ2-7; 9 positions agree with TRBD1. Germline values: CDR1 MDHEN, CDR2 SYDVKM. This CDR3 comprises 18 residues. The ends lost 1 base at V and 5 bases at J; junction bases unmatched: 15. The CDR3 DNA sequence: TGTGCCAGCAGTTTATTTCCCCCCTGGGACAGGGTAGTCGACGAGCAGTACTTC. As protein: CASSLFPPWDRVVDEQYF.

This chain uses TRBV2 with TRBJ1-5, with 10 bases fitting TRBD1. Per the germline V gene, CDR1 is SNHLY and CDR2 is FYNNEI. The CDR3 covers 16 residues. V lost 3 bases, J lost 0 bases, and 2 bases stayed unmatched. CDR3 region: CASSEGQGYSNQPQHF. CDR3 coding DNA: TGTGCCAGCAGTGAGGGACAGGGGTATAGCAATCAGCCCCAGCATTTT.

This clone was recorded at least ten times. The chain links TRBV5-1 to TRBJ1-2; maybe TRBD1 (6 bases). This CDR3 comprises 13 residues. Germline assignment: CDR1 SGHRS and CDR2 YFSETQ. Trimming stripped 6 bases from V and 6 bases from J, with 15 bases between. The CDR3 spells CASKRQGIDGYTF. CDR3 bases: TGCGCCAGCAAGCGGCAGGGGATCGATGGCTACACCTTC.

This sequence joins TRBV6-1 and TRBJ2-2; the match to TRBD2 covers 8 bases. Trimming removed 4 bases from V and 7 bases from J; junction bases left unmatched: 8. The CDR3 has 15 residues. Germline CDR1 MNHNS, CDR2 SASEGT. CDR3 amino acids: CASSVAGGGGGELFF. CDR3 sequence (DNA): TGTGCCAGCAGTGTCGCGGGAGGCGGTGGCGGGGAGCTGTTTTTT.

This clone was seen at least ten times. This chain links TRBV2 with TRBJ2-7; TRBD1 aligns across 9 bases. The junction had 8 bases not matched to a gene; V was cut back by 9 bases and J by 2 bases. CDR1 and CDR2 (germline): SNHLY, FYNNEI. CDR3 length: 14 residues. The CDR3 spells CASSQGALPYEQYF. The CDR3 DNA sequence: TGTGCCAGTTCACAGGGGGCTCTCCCCTACGAGCAGTACTTC.

This clone was observed a single time. The V and J genes are TRBV7-9 and TRBJ2-1; a possible D gene is TRBD1 (6 bases). V was pared by 1 base and J by 13 bases, with 20 bases between. Germline CDR1 is SEHNR and CDR2 is FQNEAQ (reference sequence). The CDR3 sequence is 15 residues long. CDR3 amino acids: CASSLVFGQGPLQFF. DNA for the CDR3: TGTGCCAGCAGCTTAGTCTTTGGGCAGGGGCCCCTCCAGTTCTTC.

This clone was counted ten times or more. This chain joins TRBV4-1 and TRBJ1-3; D is possibly TRBD1 (5 bases). Trimming left V 0 bases short and J 2 bases short, with 8 bases between. Germline lookup yields CDR1 MGHRA and CDR2 YSYEKL. The CDR3 sequence is 15 residues long. CDR3 DNA sequence: TGCGCCAGCAGCCAAGATCGGGACCCTGGAAACACCATATATTTT. Translation: CASSQDRDPGNTIYF.

Remarks on this clone: This same CDR3 is encoded by further DNA sequences in the sample. The V gene is TRBV27, the J gene TRBJ1-1, with 7 bases lining up with TRBD1. CDR1 is MNHEY and CDR2 is SMNVEV in the germline V gene (reference sequence). The junction had 4 bases not matched to a gene; V was cut back by 5 bases and J by 1 base. CDR3 length: 14 amino acids. The CDR3 coding sequence is TGTGCCAGCAGTCCGGGGACAGCGAACACTGAAGCTTTCTTT. It yields the protein CASSPGTANTEAFF.

The V gene is TRBV10-1, the J gene TRBJ1-1, with D possibly matching TRBD1 (5 bases). Germline V gene data show CDR1 as WNHNN and CDR2 as SYGVQD (reference sequence). The CDR3 covers 13 residues. V lost 6 bases and J 5 bases, leaving 13 bases between the germline ends. The CDR3 region is CASRRGFGTEAFF. The CDR3 nucleotides read TGCGCCAGCAGAAGGGGATTCGGAACTGAAGCTTTCTTT.

About this clone: Just one base apart from a much larger clone, this may be a read error. The sample carries other DNA sequences with the same CDR3. This chain joins TRBV30 and TRBJ1-5; perhaps TRBD1 as D (5 bases). CDR3 length equals 14 residues. With 8 bases removed from V and 0 bases from J, the gap between germline ends came to 14 bases. Germline V gene data show CDR1 as GTSNPN and CDR2 as SVGIG (reference sequence). The CDR3 loop reads CALSGDFSNQPQHF. CDR3 sequence (DNA): TGTGCCCTGTCGGGGGATTTTAGCAATCAGCCCCAGCATTTT.

The rearrangement joins TRBV19 to TRBJ2-5; 13 nucleotides agree with TRBD2. Germline V gene sequence: CDR1 LNHDA, CDR2 SQIVND (reference sequence). The CDR3 has 15 residues. J gave up 5 bases and V 6 bases, and 6 bases lay outside the gene matches. The CDR3 spells CASRGLAGVGETQYF. The DNA for the CDR3 is TGTGCCAGTAGAGGACTAGCGGGAGTCGGGGAGACCCAGTACTTC. Supplemented by reference TRBV19 and TRBJ2-5, the full variable domain reads DGGITQSPKYLFRKEGQNVTLSCEQNLNHDAMYWYRQDPGQGLRLIYYSQIVNDFQKGDIAEGYSVSREKKESFPLTVTSAQKNPTAFYLCASRGLAGVGETQYFGPGTRLLVL.

The rearrangement links TRBV6-5 to TRBJ2-5; D is perhaps TRBD1 (6 bases). V dropped 6 bases and J dropped 5 bases, with 13 bases sitting between them. In germline, CDR1 is MNHEY, CDR2 SVGAGI. This CDR3 contains 13 residues. The chain's CDR3 is CASRRTVIETQYF. The CDR3 bases are TGTGCCAGCAGAAGGACAGTTATCGAGACCCAGTACTTC.

The chain couples TRBV5-1 to TRBJ2-2; the match to TRBD2 covers 13 bases. Germline V gene sequence: CDR1 SGHRS, CDR2 YFSETQ. Trimming took 0 bases from V and 2 from J; bases not matched to a gene: 1. CDR3 length: 17 amino acids. CDR3 sequence: CASSLGGLAGNTGELFF. CDR3 DNA: TGCGCCAGCAGCTTGGGGGGACTAGCGGGAAACACCGGGGAGCTGTTTTTT.

The rearrangement joins TRBV9 to TRBJ2-3; D remains ambiguous. V was clipped by 3 bases and J by 6 bases, with 11 bases between them. This CDR3 is 13 amino acids long. Looked up from germline, CDR1 is SGDLS and CDR2 is YYNGEE. This chain's CDR3 is CASSAALLDTQYF. In nucleotides, the CDR3 is TGTGCCAGCAGCGCTGCCCTCCTGGATACGCAGTATTTT.

Points on this clone: Given a much more abundant clone one base away, this may be a read error. The chain is built from TRBV7-9 and TRBJ1-4; 11 bases align to TRBD1. Losses at the gene ends were 3 bases for V and 7 bases for J; bases not matched to a gene: 16. Germline values: CDR1 SEHNR, CDR2 FQNEAQ (reference sequence). This CDR3 spans 19 amino acids. CDR3 region: CASSLARLGQGERGEKLFF. CDR3 nucleotides: TGTGCCAGCAGCTTGGCCCGGTTGGGACAGGGGGAGCGAGGTGAAAAACTGTTTTTT.

The chain couples TRBV4-2 to TRBJ1-4; perhaps TRBD1 as D (6 bases). The germline V and J ends were trimmed by 1 base and 3 bases, with 9 bases remaining between them. The CDR3 consists of 15 residues. Germline values: CDR1 LGHNA, CDR2 YNFKEQ. The CDR3 loop reads CASSQGTASNEKLFF. In DNA form, the CDR3 reads TGTGCCAGCAGCCAAGGGACAGCCTCTAATGAAAAACTGTTTTTT.

The CDR3 sequence: CASSVAPGGLDEQYF. The CDR3 region has the DNA TGTGCCAGCAGCGTAGCGCCAGGGGGCCTAGACGAGCAGTACTTC. J is TRBJ2-7 and V is TRBV9; 8 positions match TRBD1. In germline, CDR1 is SGDLS, CDR2 YYNGEE. After removal of 0 bases from V and 5 bases from J, the junction contained 7 bases not matched to a gene. The CDR3 consists of 15 residues.

J is TRBJ2-3 and V is TRBV7-9; weak D call: TRBD2 (5 bases). Germline lookup yields CDR1 SEHNR and CDR2 FQNEAQ (reference sequence). The CDR3 runs to 16 residues. V was shortened by 1 base and J by 2 bases, with 13 bases between the two germline ends. CDR3 residues: CASSLGSGTHTDTQYF. The CDR3 bases are TGTGCCAGCAGCTTAGGGAGCGGTACACACACAGATACGCAGTATTTT.

This sequence joins TRBV2 and TRBJ1-5; D not resolved. Per the germline V gene, CDR1 is SNHLY and CDR2 is FYNNEI. The CDR3 spans 14 residues. Deletions cut 6 bases from V and 5 bases from J, with 14 bases between. The CDR3 region has the DNA TGTGCCAGCAGCCTCGGCCTCGCCGATCAGCCCCAGCATTTT. Translation: CASSLGLADQPQHF.

This clone was seen only once. This chain links TRBV12-5 with TRBJ1-1, with a tentative D call TRBD1 (5 bases). The ends were cut back, 0 bases at V and 1 base at J, with 15 bases in the middle. From germline, CDR1 is LGHNT and CDR2 FRNRAP. CDR3 length: 17 residues. The CDR3: CASGLVIGGRENTEAFF. CDR3 sequence (DNA): TGTGCTAGTGGTTTGGTAATAGGTGGCAGGGAGAACACTGAAGCTTTCTTT.

The V gene is TRBV5-5, the J gene TRBJ2-7, with 7 bases that match TRBD1. With V trimmed by 4 bases and J by 5 bases, 12 bases remained unmatched. CDR1 and CDR2 (germline): SGHKS, YYEKEE (reference sequence). CDR3 length: 15 residues. The CDR3 loop is CASSPSDRFSHEQYF. CDR3 DNA sequence: TGTGCCAGCAGCCCGTCGGACAGGTTTTCTCACGAGCAGTACTTC. The whole variable domain, filled in from reference TRBV5-5 and TRBJ2-7, reads DAGVTQSPTHLIKTRGQQVTLRCSPISGHKSVSWYQQVLGQGPQFIFQYYEKEERGRGNFPDRFSARQFPNYSSELNVNALLLGDSALYLCASSPSDRFSHEQYFGPGTRLTVT.